The 2 T cell receptor beta chains reported below all come from one sample, sequenced in a study of blood T cell repertoires in COVID-19 (TCRdb year 2020). Library creation used the immunoSEQ multiplex PCR assay. The immuneACCESS repertoire file appears here via TCRdb, limited to in-frame rearrangements. These files lack a portion of the clones; in checked studies, under half of the deficit traces to unresolved V genes, and the cause of the others is not known. For this sample the table gives around 360,000 clones, of which roughly 86% were detected only once. Of the sample, around 1.9% is held by the ten largest clones. What was sequenced was PBMCs or T cells enriched from blood (not recorded which). Receptors originate from a man aged 35 to 55 in a cohort exposed to, infected with or recovered from COVID-19 (not recorded which).

The chain joins TRBV15 to TRBJ1-5, with a weak D call TRBD1 (5 bases). Trimming pared 6 bases from V and 3 bases from J, leaving 12 bases between. Germline V lookup: CDR1 LNHNV, CDR2 YYDKDF (reference sequence). There are 14 residues in the CDR3. The CDR3 spells CATRAGPHNQPQHF. CDR3 in DNA: TGTGCCACCAGGGCAGGGCCACACAATCAGCCCCAGCATTTT.

The chain carries TRBV2 and TRBJ2-7, with D possibly matching TRBD1 (6 bases). V was trimmed by 1 base and J by 3 bases, leaving 13 bases between them. The germline gives CDR1 SNHLY, CDR2 FYNNEI. This CDR3 has 15 amino acids. The CDR3 DNA sequence: TGTGCCAGCAGTGAAGGGTCTGGACAGAACTACGAGCAGTACTTC. Translating it yields CASSEGSGQNYEQYF. Based on the CDR3 plus reference TRBV2 and TRBJ2-7, the full variable domain is EPEVTQTPSHQVTQMGQEVILRCVPISNHLYFYWYRQILGQKVEFLVSFYNNEISEKSEIFDDQFSVERPDGSNFTLKIRSTKLEDSAMYFCASSEGSGQNYEQYFGPGTRLTVT.